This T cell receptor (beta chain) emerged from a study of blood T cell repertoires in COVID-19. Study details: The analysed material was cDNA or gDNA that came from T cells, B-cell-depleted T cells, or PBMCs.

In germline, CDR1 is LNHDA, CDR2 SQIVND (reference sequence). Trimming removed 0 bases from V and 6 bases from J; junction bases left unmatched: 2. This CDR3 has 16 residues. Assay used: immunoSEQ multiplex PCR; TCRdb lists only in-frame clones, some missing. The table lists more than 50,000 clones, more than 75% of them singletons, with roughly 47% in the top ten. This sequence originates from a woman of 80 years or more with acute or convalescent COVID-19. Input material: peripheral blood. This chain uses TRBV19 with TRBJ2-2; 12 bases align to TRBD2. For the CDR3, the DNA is TGTGCCAGTAGTATAGAAGGACTAGCGGGACCCGGGGAGCTGTTTTTT. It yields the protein CASSIEGLAGPGELFF.